This TCR beta chain was sequenced in a study of blood T cell repertoires in COVID-19. As for the study in general: Samples came from the United States, Italy and Spain, spanning acute and convalescent COVID-19. From T cells, B-cell-depleted T cells, or PBMCs came the material, which was cDNA or gDNA.

Clinical history reported by participants formed the basis on which cohorts were assigned. Per the study methods: Reference gene primer amplification gave nucleated cell count estimates. Generated by immunoSEQ multiplex PCR, the TCRdb table keeps only in-frame clones and is missing some. V, J and clone size were drawn from that table, and D and trimming were deduced from the DNA. The sample shows 180,000 or so clones, over 70% of them seen only once. V dropped 4 bases and J dropped 3 bases, with 15 bases sitting between them. Germline CDR1 SNHLY, CDR2 FYNNEI. This CDR3 has 16 amino acids. The V and J genes are TRBV2 and TRBJ2-2; D might be TRBD2 (5 bases). The sequence derives from a woman between 45 and 65 years old in a cohort exposed to, infected with or recovered from COVID-19 (not recorded which). The sequenced sample was PBMCs or T cells enriched from blood (not recorded which). Here the CDR3 reads CASSVPTPRDTGELFF. The CDR3 DNA is TGTGCCAGCAGTGTACCGACACCGAGGGACACCGGGGAGCTGTTTTTT. Using reference TRBV2 and TRBJ2-2 for the parts outside the CDR3, the full variable domain is EPEVTQTPSHQVTQMGQEVILRCVPISNHLYFYWYRQILGQKVEFLVSFYNNEISEKSEIFDDQFSVERPDGSNFTLKIRSTKLEDSAMYFCASSVPTPRDTGELFFGEGSRLTVL.